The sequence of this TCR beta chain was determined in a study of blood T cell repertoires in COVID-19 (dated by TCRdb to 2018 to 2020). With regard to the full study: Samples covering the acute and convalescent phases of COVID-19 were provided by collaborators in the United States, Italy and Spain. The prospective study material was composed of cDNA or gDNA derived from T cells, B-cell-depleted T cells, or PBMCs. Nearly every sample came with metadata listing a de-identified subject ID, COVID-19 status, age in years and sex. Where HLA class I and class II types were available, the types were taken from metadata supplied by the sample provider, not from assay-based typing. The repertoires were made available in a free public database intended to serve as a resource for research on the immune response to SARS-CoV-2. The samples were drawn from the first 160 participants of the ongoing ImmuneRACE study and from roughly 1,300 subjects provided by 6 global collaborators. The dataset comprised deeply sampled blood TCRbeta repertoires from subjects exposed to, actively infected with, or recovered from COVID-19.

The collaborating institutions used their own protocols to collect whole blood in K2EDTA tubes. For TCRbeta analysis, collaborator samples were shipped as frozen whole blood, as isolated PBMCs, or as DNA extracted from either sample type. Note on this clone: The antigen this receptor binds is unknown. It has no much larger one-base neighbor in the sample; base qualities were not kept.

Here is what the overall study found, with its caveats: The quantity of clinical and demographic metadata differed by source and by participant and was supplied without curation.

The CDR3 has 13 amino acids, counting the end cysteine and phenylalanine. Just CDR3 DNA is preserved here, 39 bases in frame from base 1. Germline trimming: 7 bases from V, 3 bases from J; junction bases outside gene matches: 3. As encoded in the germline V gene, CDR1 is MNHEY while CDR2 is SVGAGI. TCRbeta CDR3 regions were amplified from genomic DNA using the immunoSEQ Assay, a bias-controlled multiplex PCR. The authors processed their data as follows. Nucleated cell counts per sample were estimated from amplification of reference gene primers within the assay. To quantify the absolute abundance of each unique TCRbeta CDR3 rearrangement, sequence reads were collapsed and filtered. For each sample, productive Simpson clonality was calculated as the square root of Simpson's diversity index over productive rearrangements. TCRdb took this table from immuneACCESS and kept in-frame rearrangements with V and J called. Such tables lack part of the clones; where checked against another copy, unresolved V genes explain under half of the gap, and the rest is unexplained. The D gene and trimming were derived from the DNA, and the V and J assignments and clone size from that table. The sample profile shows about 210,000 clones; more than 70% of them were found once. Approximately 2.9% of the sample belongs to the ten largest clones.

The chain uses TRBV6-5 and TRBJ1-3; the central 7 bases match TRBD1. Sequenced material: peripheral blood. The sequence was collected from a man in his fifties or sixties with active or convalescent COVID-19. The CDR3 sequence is CASNTGDGNTIYF. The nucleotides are TGTGCCAGCAACACAGGGGATGGAAACACCATATATTTT.